This TCR beta chain derives from a study of metastatic and nonmetastatic thyroid tumors. All patients were untreated before thyroid surgery. TCRdb re-called the PCR reads with MiXCR. The table includes fewer than 100,000 clones, 15% detected once. This CDR3 has 15 residues. V shed 7 bases and J 4 bases; nucleotides not matched to a gene: 8. Germline loops: CDR1 MNHEY, CDR2 SMNVEV (reference sequence). This sequence originates from a female donor with papillary thyroid cancer or a benign thyroid nodule (not recorded which). Some clones in this sample may be carry-over from other donors' samples. The specimen sequenced was blood. J is TRBJ2-1 and V is TRBV27, with 9 bases lining up with TRBD1. The CDR3 sequence is CASMPRTGVYNEQFF. Here the CDR3 DNA reads TGTGCCAGCATGCCTAGGACAGGGGTATACAATGAGCAGTTCTTC.